In its sample, the clone carrying this T cell receptor beta chain is medium-sized. Antigen: not known. The sample belongs to a study of immune heterogeneity within non-small cell lung tumors. Overall study: It was found that the tumors were several squamous cell carcinomas, around 11 non-squamous carcinomas and 1 not otherwise specified. Study results and caveats: Largely, high-frequency T-cell receptor beta clonotypes differed from one individual patient to another. Correlation analysis showed that local T-cell clonality was moderately but significantly associated with local tumor mutational burden (R about 0.32). Identical dominant CDR3 beta clonotypes recurred across a patient's tumor sites, together with site-unique high-frequency clones.

Template input, which was bulk tumor genomic DNA, totaled 600 ng per sample. During surgery, several far-apart biopsies were obtained from every primary tumor. Samples came from untreated patients having curative surgery for newly diagnosed non-small cell lung cancer. The TCR beta CDR3 region was amplified by multiplex PCR employing 32 V and 13 J primers. TCRdb reanalysed the multiplex PCR reads using MiXCR and keeps one entry per CDR3 protein. This sample has 9,500 or so distinct CDR3 sequences; 26% occur once, and the top ten carry 25% to 30%. The CDR3 is made up of 14 amino acids. Germline V CDR1 and CDR2: GTSNPN, SVGIG (reference sequence). V shed 0 bases and J shed 2 bases, with 10 bases lying between them.

Sequenced sample: lung tumor tissue. The V gene is TRBV30, the J gene TRBJ1-1; D is unclear. The receptor was isolated from a woman aged 45-65 years with non-small cell lung cancer. The CDR3 DNA sequence: TGTGCCTGGAGTGTAGAACGGTTTAACACTGAAGCTTTCTTT. Translated: CAWSVERFNTEAFF. The full variable domain, in which reference TRBV30 and TRBJ1-1 provide the parts outside the CDR3, is SQTIHQWPATLVQPVGSPLSLECTVEGTSNPNLYWYRQAAGRGLQLLFYSVGIGQISSEVPQNLSASRPQDRQFILSSKKLLLSDSGFYLCAWSVERFNTEAFFGQGTRLTVV.